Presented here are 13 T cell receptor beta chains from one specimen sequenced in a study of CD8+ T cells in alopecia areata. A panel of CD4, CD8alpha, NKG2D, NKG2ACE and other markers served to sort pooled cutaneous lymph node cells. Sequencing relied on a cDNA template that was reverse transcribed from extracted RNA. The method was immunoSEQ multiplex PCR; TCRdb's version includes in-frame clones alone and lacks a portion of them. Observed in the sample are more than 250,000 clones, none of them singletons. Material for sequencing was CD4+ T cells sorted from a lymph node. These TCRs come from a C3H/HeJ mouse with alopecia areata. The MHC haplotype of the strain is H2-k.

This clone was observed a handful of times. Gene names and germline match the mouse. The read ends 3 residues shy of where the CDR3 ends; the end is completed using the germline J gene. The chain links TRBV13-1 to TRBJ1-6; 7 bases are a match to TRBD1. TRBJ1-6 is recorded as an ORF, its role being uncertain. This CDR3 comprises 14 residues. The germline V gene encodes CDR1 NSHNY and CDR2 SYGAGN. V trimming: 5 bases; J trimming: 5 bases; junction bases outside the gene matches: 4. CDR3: CASSDRADNSPLYF. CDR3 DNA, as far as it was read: TGTGCCAGCAGCGACAGGGCGGATAATTCGCCC.

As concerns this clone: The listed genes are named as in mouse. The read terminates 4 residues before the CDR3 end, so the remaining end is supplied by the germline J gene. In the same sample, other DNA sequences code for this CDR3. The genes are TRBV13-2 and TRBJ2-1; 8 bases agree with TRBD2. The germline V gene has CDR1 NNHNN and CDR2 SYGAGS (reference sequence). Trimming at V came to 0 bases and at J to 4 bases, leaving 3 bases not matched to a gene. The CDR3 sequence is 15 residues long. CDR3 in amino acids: CASGDAAGGYAEQFF. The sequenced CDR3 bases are TGTGCCAGCGGTGATGCCGCTGGGGGGTATGCT.

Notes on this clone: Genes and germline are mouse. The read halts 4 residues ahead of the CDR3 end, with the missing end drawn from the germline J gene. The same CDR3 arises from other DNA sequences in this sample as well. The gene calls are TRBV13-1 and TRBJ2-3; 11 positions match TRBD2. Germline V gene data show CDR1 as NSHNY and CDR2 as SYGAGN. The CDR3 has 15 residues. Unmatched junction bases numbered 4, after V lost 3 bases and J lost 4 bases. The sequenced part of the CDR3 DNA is TGTGCCAGCAGTGGCCGGGACTGGGGGACAGAA. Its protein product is CASSGRDWGTE. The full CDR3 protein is CASSGRDWGTETLYF.

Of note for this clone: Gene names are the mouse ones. Partial CDR3 DNA: TGTGCTAGCACCCAGACAGGTAGTCAAAAC. Encoded protein: CASTQTGSQN. The whole CDR3 region reads CASTQTGSQNTLYF. The rearrangement joins TRBV17 to TRBJ2-4; D possibly corresponds to TRBD1 (6 bases). From the germline J gene comes the end of the CDR3, since the read stops 4 residues before it. Deletions cut 7 bases from V and 0 bases from J, with 11 bases between. Germline CDR1 and CDR2: MNHDT and YYDKIL. This CDR3 is 14 amino acids long. Using reference TRBV17 and TRBJ2-4 for the parts outside the CDR3, the full variable domain is DTTVKQNPRYKLARVGKPVNLICSQTMNHDTMYWYQKKPNQAPKLLLFYYDKILNREADTFEKFQSSRPNNSFCSLYIGSAGLEYSAMYLCASTQTGSQNTLYFGAGTRLSVL.

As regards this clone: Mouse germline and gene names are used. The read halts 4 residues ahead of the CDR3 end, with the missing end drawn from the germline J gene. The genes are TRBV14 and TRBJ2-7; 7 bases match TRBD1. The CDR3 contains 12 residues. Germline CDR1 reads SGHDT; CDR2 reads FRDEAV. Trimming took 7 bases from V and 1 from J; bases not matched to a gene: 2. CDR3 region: CASRTGSYEQYF. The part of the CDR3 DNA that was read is TGTGCCAGCCGGACAGGATCCTAT.

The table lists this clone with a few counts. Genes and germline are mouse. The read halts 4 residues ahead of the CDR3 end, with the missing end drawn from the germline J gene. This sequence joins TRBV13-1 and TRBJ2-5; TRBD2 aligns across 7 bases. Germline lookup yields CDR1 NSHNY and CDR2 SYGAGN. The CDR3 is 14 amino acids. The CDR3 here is CASSETRLGDTQYF. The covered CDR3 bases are TGTGCCAGCAGTGAAACACGACTGGGCGAC.

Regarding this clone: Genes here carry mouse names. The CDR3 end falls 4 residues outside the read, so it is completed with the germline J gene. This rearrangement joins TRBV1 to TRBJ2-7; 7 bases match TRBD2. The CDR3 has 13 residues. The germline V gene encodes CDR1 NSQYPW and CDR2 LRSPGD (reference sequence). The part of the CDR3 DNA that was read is TGCACCTGCAGTGCAGGGGGACTGAAT. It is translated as CTCSAGGLN. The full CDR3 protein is CTCSAGGLNEQYF.

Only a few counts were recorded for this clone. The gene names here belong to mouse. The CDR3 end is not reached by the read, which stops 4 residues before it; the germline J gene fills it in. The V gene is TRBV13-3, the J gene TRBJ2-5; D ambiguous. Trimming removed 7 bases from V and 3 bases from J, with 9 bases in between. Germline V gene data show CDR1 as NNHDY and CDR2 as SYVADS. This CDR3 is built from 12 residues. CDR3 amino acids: CASADKQDTQYF. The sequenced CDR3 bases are TGTGCCAGCGCCGACAAACAAGAC.

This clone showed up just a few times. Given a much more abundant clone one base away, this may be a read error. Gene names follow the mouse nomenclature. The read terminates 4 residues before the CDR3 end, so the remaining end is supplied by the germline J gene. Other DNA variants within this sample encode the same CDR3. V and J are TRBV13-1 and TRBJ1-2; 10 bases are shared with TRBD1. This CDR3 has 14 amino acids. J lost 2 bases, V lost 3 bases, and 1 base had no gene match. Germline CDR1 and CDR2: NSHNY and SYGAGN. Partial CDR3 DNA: TGTGCCAGCAGTGTGGGACAGGGGAACTCC. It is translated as CASSVGQGNS. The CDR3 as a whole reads CASSVGQGNSDYTF.

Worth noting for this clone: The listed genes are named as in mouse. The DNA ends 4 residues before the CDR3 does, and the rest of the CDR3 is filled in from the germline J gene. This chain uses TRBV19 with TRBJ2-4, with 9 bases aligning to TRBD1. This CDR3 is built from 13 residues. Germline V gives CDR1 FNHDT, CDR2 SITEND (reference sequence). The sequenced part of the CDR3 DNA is TGTGCCAGCAGAGCCGGGACAGGGAAC. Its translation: CASRAGTGN. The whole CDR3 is CASRAGTGNTLYF.

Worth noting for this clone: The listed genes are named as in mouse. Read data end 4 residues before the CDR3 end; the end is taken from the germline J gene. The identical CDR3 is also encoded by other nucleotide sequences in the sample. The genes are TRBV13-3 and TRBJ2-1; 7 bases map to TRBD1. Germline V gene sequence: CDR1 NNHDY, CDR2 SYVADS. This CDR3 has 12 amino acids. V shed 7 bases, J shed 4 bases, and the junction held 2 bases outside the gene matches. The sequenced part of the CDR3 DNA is TGTGCCAGCGGGGACAGATATGCT. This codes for CASGDRYA. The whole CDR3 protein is CASGDRYAEQFF.

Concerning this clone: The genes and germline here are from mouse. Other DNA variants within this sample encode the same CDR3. CDR3 in amino acids: CASGDRGGYAEQFF. CDR3 DNA (partial): TGTGCCAGCGGTGATCGGGGGGGCTATGCT. The chain combines TRBV13-2 with TRBJ2-1; 7 nucleotides line up with TRBD2. The CDR3 extends 4 residues past the end of the read, so its final part is completed from the germline J gene. The CDR3 is 14 amino acids. After removal of 1 base from V and 3 bases from J, the junction contained 1 base not matched to a gene. CDR1 NNHNN and CDR2 SYGAGS come from the germline V gene (reference sequence).

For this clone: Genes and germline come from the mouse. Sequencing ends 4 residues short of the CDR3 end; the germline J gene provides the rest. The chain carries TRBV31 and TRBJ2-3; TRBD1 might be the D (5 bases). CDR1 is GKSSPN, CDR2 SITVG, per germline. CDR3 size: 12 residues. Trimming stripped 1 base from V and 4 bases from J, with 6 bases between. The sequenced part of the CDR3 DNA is TGTGCCTGGAGTCCAGGGTCAGAA. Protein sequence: CAWSPGSE. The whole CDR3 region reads CAWSPGSETLYF.